This T cell receptor (beta chain) is drawn from a study of OX40 agonist ivuxolimab in advanced cancers. As for the study in general: The study gave patients intravenous ivuxolimab at 0.01 to 10 mg/kg every 2 weeks.

CDR3 length equals 14 residues. The germline V gene encodes CDR1 GTSNPN and CDR2 SVGIG (reference sequence). The V end lost 2 bases, the J end lost 6 bases, and 17 bases lay between the germline ends. Sequenced by immunoSEQ multiplex PCR; TCRdb stores in-frame clones only, minus some. Among 60,000 to 85,000 clones listed, roughly 90% were seen once. Peripheral blood came from all dose cohorts at three timepoints. This TCR was sampled from an adult with an advanced solid tumor such as melanoma, head and neck, liver or kidney cancer. V and J are TRBV30 and TRBJ2-7; the D call may be TRBD1 or TRBD2 (5 bases each). The specimen was CD4+ or CD8+ T cells sorted from blood, collected in a trial of the OX40 agonist ivuxolimab. The CDR3 bases are TGTGCCTGGAGTTCGGTAGGGGAGTTTCTCGAGCAGTACTTC. Its translation is CAWSSVGEFLEQYF.